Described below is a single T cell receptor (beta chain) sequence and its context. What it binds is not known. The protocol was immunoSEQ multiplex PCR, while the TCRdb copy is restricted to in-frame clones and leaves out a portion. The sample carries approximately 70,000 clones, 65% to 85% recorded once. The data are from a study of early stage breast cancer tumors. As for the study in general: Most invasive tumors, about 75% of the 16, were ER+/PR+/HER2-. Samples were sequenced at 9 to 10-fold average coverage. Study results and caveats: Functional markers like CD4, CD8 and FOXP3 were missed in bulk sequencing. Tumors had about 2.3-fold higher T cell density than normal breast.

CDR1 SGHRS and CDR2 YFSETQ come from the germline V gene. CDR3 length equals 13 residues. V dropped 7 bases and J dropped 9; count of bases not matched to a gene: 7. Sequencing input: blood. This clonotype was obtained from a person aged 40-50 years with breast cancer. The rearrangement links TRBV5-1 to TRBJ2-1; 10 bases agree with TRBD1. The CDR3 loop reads CASEDRGLGEQFF. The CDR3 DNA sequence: TGCGCCAGCGAAGACAGGGGGCTTGGTGAGCAGTTCTTC. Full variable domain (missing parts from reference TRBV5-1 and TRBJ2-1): KAGVTQTPRYLIKTRGQQVTLSCSPISGHRSVSWYQQTPGQGLQFLFEYFSETQRNKGNFPGRFSGRQFSNSRSEMNVSTLELGDSALYLCASEDRGLGEQFFGPGTRLTVL.